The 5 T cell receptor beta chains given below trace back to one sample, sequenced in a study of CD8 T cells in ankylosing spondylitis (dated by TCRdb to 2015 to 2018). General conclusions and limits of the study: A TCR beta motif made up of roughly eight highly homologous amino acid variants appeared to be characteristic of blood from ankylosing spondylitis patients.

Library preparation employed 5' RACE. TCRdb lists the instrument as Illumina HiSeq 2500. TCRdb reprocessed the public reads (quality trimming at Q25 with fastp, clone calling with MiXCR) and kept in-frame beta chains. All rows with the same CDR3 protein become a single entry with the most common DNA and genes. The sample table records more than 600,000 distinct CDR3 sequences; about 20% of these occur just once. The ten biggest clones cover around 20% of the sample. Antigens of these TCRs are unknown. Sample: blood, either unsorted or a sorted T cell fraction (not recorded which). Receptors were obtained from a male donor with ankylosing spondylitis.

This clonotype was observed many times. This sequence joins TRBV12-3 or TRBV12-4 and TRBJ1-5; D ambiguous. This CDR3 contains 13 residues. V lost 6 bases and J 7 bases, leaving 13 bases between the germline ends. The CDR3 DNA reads TGTGCCAGCAGCACCAGAGGGCTACAGCCCCAGCATTTT. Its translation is CASSTRGLQPQHF.

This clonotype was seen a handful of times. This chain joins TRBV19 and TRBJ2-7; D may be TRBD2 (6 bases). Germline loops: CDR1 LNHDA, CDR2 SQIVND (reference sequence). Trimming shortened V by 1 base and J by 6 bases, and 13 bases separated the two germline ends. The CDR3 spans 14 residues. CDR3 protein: CASSIVGGMSEQYF. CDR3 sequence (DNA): TGTGCCAGTAGTATAGTCGGCGGGATGAGCGAGCAGTACTTC. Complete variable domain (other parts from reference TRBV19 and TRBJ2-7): DGGITQSPKYLFRKEGQNVTLSCEQNLNHDAMYWYRQDPGQGLRLIYYSQIVNDFQKGDIAEGYSVSREKKESFPLTVTSAQKNPTAFYLCASSIVGGMSEQYFGPGTRLTVT.

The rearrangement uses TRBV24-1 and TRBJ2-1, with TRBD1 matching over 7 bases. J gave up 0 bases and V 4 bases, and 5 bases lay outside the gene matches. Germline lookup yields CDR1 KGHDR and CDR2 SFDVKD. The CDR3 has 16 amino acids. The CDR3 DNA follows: TGTGCCACCAGTGACCCGACAGGGAGCTCCTACAATGAGCAGTTCTTC. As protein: CATSDPTGSSYNEQFF.

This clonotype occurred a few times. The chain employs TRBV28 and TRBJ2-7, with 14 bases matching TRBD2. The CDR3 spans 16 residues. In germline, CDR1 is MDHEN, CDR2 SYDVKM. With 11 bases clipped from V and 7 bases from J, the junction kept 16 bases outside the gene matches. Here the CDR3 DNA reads TGTGCCGCCAACTCCCGGACTAGCGGGAGGAAGCGGGAGCAGTACTTC. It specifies CAANSRTSGRKREQYF.

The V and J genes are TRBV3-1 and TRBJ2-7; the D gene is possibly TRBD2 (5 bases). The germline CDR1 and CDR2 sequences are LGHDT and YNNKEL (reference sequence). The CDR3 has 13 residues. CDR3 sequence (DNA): TGTGCTACACGACGGGAAGGCTCCTACGAGCAGTACTTC. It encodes CATRREGSYEQYF.